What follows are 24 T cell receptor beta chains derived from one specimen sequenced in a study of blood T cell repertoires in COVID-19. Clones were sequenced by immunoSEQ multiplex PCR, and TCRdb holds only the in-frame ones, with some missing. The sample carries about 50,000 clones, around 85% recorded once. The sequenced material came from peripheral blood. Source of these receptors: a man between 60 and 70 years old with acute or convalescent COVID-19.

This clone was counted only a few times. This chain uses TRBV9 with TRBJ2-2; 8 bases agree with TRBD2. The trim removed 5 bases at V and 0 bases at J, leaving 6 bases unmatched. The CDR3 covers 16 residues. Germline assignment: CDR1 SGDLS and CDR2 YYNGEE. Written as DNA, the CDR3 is TGTGCCAGCAGAAGAAGCGGGGGCCCGAACACCGGGGAGCTGTTTTTT. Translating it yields CASRRSGGPNTGELFF.

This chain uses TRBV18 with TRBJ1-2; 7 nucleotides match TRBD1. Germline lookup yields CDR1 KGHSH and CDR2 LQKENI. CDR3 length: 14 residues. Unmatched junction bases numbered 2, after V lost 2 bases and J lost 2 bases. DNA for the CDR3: TGTGCCAGCTCACCAGAGACAGGGAACTATGGCTACACCTTC. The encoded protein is CASSPETGNYGYTF.

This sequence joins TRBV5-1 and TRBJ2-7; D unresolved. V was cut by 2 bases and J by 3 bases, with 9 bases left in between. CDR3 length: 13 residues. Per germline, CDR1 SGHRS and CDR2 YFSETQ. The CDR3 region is CASSFRANYEQYF. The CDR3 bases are TGCGCCAGCAGCTTCCGAGCAAACTACGAGCAGTACTTC.

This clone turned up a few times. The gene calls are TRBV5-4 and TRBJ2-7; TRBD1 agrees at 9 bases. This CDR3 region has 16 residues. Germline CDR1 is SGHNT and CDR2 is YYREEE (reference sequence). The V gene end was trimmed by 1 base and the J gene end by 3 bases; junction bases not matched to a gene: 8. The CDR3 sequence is CASSLFGTGPRYEQYF. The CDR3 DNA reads TGTGCCAGCAGCTTGTTTGGGACAGGGCCTCGCTACGAGCAGTACTTC. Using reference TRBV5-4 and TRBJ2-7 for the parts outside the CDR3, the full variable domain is ETGVTQSPTHLIKTRGQQVTLRCSSQSGHNTVSWYQQALGQGPQFIFQYYREEENGRGNFPPRFSGLQFPNYSSELNVNALELDDSALYLCASSLFGTGPRYEQYFGPGTRLTVT.

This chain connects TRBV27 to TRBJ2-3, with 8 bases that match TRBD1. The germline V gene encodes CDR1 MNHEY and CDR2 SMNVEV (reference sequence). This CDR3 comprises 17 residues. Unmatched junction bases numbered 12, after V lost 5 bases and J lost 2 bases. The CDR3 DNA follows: TGTGCCAGCAGTCCCCCCAGGGGGCGCAGGGACACAGATACGCAGTATTTT. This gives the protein CASSPPRGRRDTDTQYF.

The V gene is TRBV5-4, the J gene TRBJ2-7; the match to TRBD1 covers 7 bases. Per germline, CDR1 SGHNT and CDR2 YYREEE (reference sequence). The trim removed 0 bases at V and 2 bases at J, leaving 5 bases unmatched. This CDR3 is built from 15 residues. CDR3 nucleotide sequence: TGTGCCAGCAGCTTGGCAAGCCAGGGGGCCTACGAGCAGTACTTC. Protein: CASSLASQGAYEQYF.

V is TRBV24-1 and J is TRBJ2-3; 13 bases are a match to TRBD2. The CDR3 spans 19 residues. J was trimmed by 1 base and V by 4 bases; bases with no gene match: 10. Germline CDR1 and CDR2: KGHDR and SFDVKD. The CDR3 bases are TGTGCCACCAGTGACTCGGGACTAGCGGGGCGCAAACGCACAGATACGCAGTATTTT. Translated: CATSDSGLAGRKRTDTQYF.

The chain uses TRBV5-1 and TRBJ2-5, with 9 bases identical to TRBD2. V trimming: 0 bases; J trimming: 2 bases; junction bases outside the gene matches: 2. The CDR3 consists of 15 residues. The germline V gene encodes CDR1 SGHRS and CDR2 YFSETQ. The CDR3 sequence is CASSLGTSEQETQYF. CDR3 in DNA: TGCGCCAGCAGCTTGGGGACTAGCGAACAAGAGACCCAGTACTTC.

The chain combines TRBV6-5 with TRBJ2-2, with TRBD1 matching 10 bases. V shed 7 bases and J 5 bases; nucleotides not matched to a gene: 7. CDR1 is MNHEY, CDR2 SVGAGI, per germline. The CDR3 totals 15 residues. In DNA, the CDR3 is TGTGCCAGCAAAGGGACAGGGGACATTACCGGGGAGCTGTTTTTT. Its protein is CASKGTGDITGELFF.

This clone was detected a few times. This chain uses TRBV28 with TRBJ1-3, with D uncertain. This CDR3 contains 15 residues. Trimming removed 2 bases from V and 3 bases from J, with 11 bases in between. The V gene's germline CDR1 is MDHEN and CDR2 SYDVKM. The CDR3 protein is CASSLEVRFGNTIYF. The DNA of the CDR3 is TGTGCCAGCAGTTTAGAGGTTCGGTTTGGAAACACCATATATTTT.

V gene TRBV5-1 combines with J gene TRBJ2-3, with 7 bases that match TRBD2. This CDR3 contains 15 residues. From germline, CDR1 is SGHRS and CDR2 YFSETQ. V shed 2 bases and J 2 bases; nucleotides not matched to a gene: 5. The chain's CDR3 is CASSFGLADTDTQYF. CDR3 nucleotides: TGCGCCAGCAGCTTCGGGCTAGCGGACACAGATACGCAGTATTTT.

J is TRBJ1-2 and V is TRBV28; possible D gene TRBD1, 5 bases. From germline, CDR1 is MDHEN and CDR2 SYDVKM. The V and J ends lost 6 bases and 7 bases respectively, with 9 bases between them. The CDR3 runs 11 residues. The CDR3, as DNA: TGTGCCAGCAGAAGCGGGGGTGGCTACACCTTC. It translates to CASRSGGGYTF.

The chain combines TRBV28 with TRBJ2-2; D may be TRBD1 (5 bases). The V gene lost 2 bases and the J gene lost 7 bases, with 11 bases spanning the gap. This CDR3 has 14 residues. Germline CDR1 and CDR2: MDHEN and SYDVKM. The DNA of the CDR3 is TGTGCCAGCAGTTTAGCAGGGCAGGTCGGGGAGCTGTTTTTT. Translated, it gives CASSLAGQVGELFF.

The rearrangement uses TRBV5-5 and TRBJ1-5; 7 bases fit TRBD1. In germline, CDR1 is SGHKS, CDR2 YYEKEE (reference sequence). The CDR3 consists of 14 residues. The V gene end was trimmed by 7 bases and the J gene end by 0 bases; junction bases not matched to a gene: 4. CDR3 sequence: CASSRDSSNQPQHF. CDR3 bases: TGTGCCAGCTCTAGGGACAGTAGCAATCAGCCCCAGCATTTT.

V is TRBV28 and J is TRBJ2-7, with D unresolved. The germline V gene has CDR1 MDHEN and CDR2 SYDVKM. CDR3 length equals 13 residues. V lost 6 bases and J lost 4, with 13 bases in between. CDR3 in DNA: TGTGCCAGCAGCCCGAGATACAGTTACGAGCAGTACTTC. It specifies CASSPRYSYEQYF.

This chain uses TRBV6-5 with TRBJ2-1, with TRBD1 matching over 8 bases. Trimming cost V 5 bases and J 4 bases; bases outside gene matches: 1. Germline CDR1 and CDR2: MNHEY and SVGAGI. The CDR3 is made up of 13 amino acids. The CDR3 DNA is TGTGCCAGCAGTCGACAGGGGTACAATGAGCAGTTCTTC. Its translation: CASSRQGYNEQFF.

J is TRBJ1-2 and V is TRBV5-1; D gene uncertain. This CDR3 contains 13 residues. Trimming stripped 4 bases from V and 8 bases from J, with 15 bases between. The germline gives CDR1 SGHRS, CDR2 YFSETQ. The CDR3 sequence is CASSDGNTEGYTF. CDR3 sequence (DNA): TGCGCCAGCAGCGACGGTAACACAGAAGGCTACACCTTC. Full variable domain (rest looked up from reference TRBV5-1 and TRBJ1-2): KAGVTQTPRYLIKTRGQQVTLSCSPISGHRSVSWYQQTPGQGLQFLFEYFSETQRNKGNFPGRFSGRQFSNSRSEMNVSTLELGDSALYLCASSDGNTEGYTFGSGTRLTVV.

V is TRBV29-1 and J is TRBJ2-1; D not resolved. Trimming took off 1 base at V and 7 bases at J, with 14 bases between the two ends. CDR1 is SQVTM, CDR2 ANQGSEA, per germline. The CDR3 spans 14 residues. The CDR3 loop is CSVEARLFGNEQFF. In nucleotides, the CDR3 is TGCAGCGTTGAAGCCCGGCTTTTCGGGAATGAGCAGTTCTTC.

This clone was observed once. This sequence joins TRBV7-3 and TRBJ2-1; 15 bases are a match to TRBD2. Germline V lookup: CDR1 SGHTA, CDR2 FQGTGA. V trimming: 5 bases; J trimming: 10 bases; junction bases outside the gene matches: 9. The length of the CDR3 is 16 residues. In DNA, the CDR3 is TGTGCCAGCAGCCGTACGGGACTAGCGGGAGGACGAGAGCAGTTCTTC. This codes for CASSRTGLAGGREQFF.

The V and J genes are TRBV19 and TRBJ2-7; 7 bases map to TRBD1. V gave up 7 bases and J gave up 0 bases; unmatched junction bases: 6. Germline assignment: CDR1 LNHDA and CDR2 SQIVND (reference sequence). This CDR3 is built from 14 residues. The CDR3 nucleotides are TGTGCCAGTACTCCACAGGGGTCCTCCTACGAGCAGTACTTC. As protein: CASTPQGSSYEQYF.

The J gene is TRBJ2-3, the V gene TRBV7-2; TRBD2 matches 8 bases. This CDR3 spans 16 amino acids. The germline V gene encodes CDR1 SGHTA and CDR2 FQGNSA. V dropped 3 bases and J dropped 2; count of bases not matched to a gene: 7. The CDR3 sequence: CASSFGSSGTTDTQYF. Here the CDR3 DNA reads TGTGCCAGCAGCTTTGGGAGTAGCGGGACCACAGATACGCAGTATTTT.

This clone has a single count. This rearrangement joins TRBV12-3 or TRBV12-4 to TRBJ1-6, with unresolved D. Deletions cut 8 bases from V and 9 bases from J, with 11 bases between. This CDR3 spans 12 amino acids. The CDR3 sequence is CASAGARSPLHF. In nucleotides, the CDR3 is TGTGCCAGCGCAGGTGCCCGTTCACCCCTCCACTTT.

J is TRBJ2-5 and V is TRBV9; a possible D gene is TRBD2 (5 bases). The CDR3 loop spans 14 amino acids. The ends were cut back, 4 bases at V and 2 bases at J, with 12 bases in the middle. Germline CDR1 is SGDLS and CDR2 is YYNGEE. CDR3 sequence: CASSPPSGQETQYF. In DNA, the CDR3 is TGTGCCAGCAGCCCACCCTCGGGACAAGAGACCCAGTACTTC.

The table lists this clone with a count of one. DNA of the CDR3: TGTGCCAGCCGGTCTCTAGGGGACACCATATATTTT. Translating it yields CASRSLGDTIYF. V gene TRBV27 combines with J gene TRBJ1-3; D may be TRBD1 (5 bases). The CDR3 covers 12 residues. V lost 8 bases to trimming and J lost 8 bases, with 13 bases between them. CDR1 MNHEY and CDR2 SMNVEV come from the germline V gene (reference sequence).